This T cell receptor beta chain was recorded in a study of blood T cell repertoires in COVID-19. Those enrolled, adults aged roughly 18 to 100 years, came from about two dozen US areas. Participants reported their clinical history, and cohort assignment relied on those reports. For recovered donors of Cohort 3, there were two negative PCRs, clearance, or symptom resolution. Per the original methods: Estimates of nucleated cell counts were drawn from the amplification of reference gene primers. Clones were sequenced by immunoSEQ multiplex PCR, and TCRdb holds only the in-frame ones, with some missing. The V and J calls and clone size are taken from that table; D and trimming were inferred from the DNA. The repertoire has around 300,000 clones, 80% to 95% of them found once; the top ten carry 1% to 1.3%. The clonotype comes from a woman aged 25 to 45 who had recovered from COVID-19. The sequenced sample was PBMCs or T cells enriched from blood (not recorded which).

The CDR3, as DNA: TGTGCCTGGAGGGACACCTCTACCGGGGAGCTGTTTTTT. It yields the protein CAWRDTSTGELFF. This chain connects TRBV30 to TRBJ2-2, with a weak D call TRBD1 (5 bases). This CDR3 has 13 amino acids. Germline loops: CDR1 GTSNPN, CDR2 SVGIG (reference sequence). Trimming removed 3 bases from V and 5 bases from J, with 10 bases in between.